A selection of T cell receptor beta chains follows, all from one sample in a study of T cell changes during pregnancy in multiple sclerosis. The data were produced by immunoSEQ multiplex PCR, yet TCRdb's version contains in-frame clones alone and is incomplete. Among some 20,000 clones, more than 85% were seen once, and the ten largest hold roughly a fifth. The specimen comprised CD8+ T cells from peripheral blood mononuclear cells, sampled after pregnancy. The receptors were gathered from a female donor in good health, enrolled as a control in a pregnancy study. The CDR3 runs from the conserved cysteine through the conserved F or W. D genes are given only for firm matches. A clone size is listed for some rows: how often the clone was seen (once, few, many), or a class if it is expanded.

j_call | clone_size | d_call | v_call | cdr3_aa | cdr3_nt
TRBJ1-1 | - | - | TRBV6-5 | CASSRGSYTEAFF | TGTGCCAGCAGTCGAGGGTCCTACACTGAAGCTTTCTTT
TRBJ1-1 | - | - | TRBV7-8 | CASSPMNTEAFF | TGTGCCAGCAGTCCTATGAACACTGAAGCTTTCTTT
TRBJ2-3 | few | - | TRBV6-5 | CASSYSSSDTQYF | TGTGCCAGCAGTTACTCGTCATCAGATACGCAGTATTTT
TRBJ2-3 | - | - | TRBV6-5 | CASSYSHTDTQYF | TGTGCCAGCAGTTACTCCCACACAGATACGCAGTATTTT
TRBJ2-1 | few | TRBD2 | TRBV27 | CATVAGGSEQFF | TGTGCCACCGTAGCGGGAGGATCTGAGCAGTTCTTC
TRBJ1-1 | - | - | TRBV19 | CASSIWTRTEAFF | TGTGCCAGTAGTATATGGACTAGAACTGAAGCTTTCTTT
TRBJ2-5 | - | TRBD2 | TRBV11-2 | CASSLAGGKETQYF | TGTGCCAGCAGCTTAGCGGGAGGAAAAGAGACCCAGTACTTC
TRBJ2-3 | once | - | TRBV6-5 | CASGLASTDTQYF | TGTGCCAGTGGGCTGGCTAGCACAGATACGCAGTATTTT
TRBJ1-5 | - | TRBD1 | TRBV7-8 | CASSFEGAVQPQHF | TGTGCCAGCAGCTTTGAGGGGGCAGTCCAGCCCCAGCATTTT
TRBJ1-2 | - | - | TRBV29-1 | CSVRGTDGGGYTF | TGCAGCGTTAGGGGGACGGACGGCGGTGGCTACACCTTC
TRBJ2-1 | - | - | TRBV6-5 | CASSSQGFEQFF | TGTGCCAGCAGTTCACAGGGTTTTGAGCAGTTCTTC
TRBJ2-1 | - | - | TRBV25-1 | CATQQGFKVNEQFF | TGTGCCACACAACAGGGTTTTAAGGTAAATGAGCAGTTCTTC
TRBJ2-7 | - | - | TRBV7-2 | CASSLDLGKAGFDEQYF | TGTGCCAGCAGCTTAGATTTGGGTAAGGCGGGGTTTGATGAGCAGTACTTC
TRBJ2-1 | - | - | TRBV7-7 | CASSPRRAESSYNEQFF | TGTGCCAGCAGCCCAAGGAGGGCTGAGAGCTCCTACAATGAGCAGTTCTTC
TRBJ1-5 | - | - | TRBV7-2 | CASSLGATANQPQHF | TGTGCCAGCAGCTTAGGGGCCACCGCCAATCAGCCCCAGCATTTT
TRBJ2-3 | - | TRBD2 | TRBV7-7 | CASSSGTRKGSEDTQYF | TGTGCCAGCAGCTCAGGGACTAGGAAGGGGTCGGAAGATACGCAGTATTTT
TRBJ2-7 | - | TRBD1 | TRBV7-2 | CASSPPGQPYEQYF | TGTGCCAGCAGCCCCCCGGGACAGCCCTACGAGCAGTACTTC
TRBJ2-7 | - | - | TRBV30 | CAWSASLPAGYEQYF | TGTGCCTGGAGTGCCTCTCTACCAGCAGGCTACGAGCAGTACTTC
TRBJ2-7 | - | - | TRBV6-1 | CASIFRGEGAYEQYF | TGTGCCAGCATCTTCAGGGGGGAAGGAGCCTACGAGCAGTACTTC
TRBJ2-1 | - | - | TRBV25-1 | CASSEFGTGGAEQFF | TGTGCCAGCAGTGAATTCGGGACTGGGGGTGCAGAGCAGTTCTTC
TRBJ2-3 | - | - | TRBV9 | CASSEEGAGDTQYF | TGTGCCAGCAGCGAGGAGGGGGCGGGAGATACGCAGTATTTT
TRBJ2-2 | - | - | TRBV30 | CASPRHNRINTGELFF | TGTGCCTCACCACGACACAATCGGATAAACACCGGGGAGCTGTTTTTT
TRBJ1-6 | - | - | TRBV6-1 | CASSEVGSNSPLHF | TGTGCCAGCAGTGAGGTAGGGAGTAATTCACCCCTCCACTTT
TRBJ1-3 | - | - | TRBV7-2 | CASSLDSGAGNTIYF | TGTGCCAGCAGCTTAGATTCCGGGGCTGGAAACACCATATATTTT
TRBJ2-7 | - | TRBD2 | TRBV4-1 | CASSLAGGESYEQYF | TGCGCCAGCAGCCTAGCGGGAGGGGAATCCTACGAGCAGTACTTC
TRBJ1-2 | - | - | TRBV30 | CAYRSGSNYGYTF | TGTGCCTACCGATCGGGATCTAACTATGGCTACACCTTC
TRBJ2-3 | - | - | TRBV19 | CASSTRQGPDTQYF | TGTGCCAGTAGTACCAGGCAGGGTCCAGATACGCAGTATTTT
TRBJ2-3 | - | - | TRBV7-2 | CASTPPEKTDTQYF | TGTGCCAGCACCCCACCGGAGAAGACAGATACGCAGTATTTT
TRBJ1-3 | - | - | TRBV30 | CAWSLGNTIYF | TGTGCCTGGAGTCTCGGAAACACCATATATTTT
TRBJ1-4 | - | TRBD1 | TRBV7-8 | CASSATGGEEKLFF | TGTGCCAGCAGCGCGACAGGGGGCGAGGAAAAACTGTTTTTT
TRBJ1-1 | - | TRBD1 | TRBV7-9 | CASSFGQGGTEAFF | TGTGCCAGCAGCTTCGGACAGGGAGGCACTGAAGCTTTCTTT
TRBJ2-4 | - | - | TRBV28 | CASTPQDSKNIQYF | TGTGCCAGCACACCGCAAGATAGCAAAAACATTCAGTACTTC
TRBJ2-2 | - | TRBD2 | TRBV6-4 | CASSDLAGDTGELFF | TGTGCCAGCAGTGATTTAGCGGGAGACACCGGGGAGCTGTTTTTT
TRBJ2-7 | - | - | TRBV4-2 | CASSPNRDNSYEQYF | TGTGCCAGCAGCCCGAACCGGGACAACTCCTACGAGCAGTACTTC
TRBJ2-7 | - | - | TRBV18 | CASSPYRSSYEQYF | TGTGCCAGCTCACCATATAGAAGCTCCTACGAGCAGTACTTC
TRBJ1-1 | - | - | TRBV6-6 | CASSIGAETEAFF | TGTGCCAGCAGTATAGGGGCCGAGACTGAAGCTTTCTTT
TRBJ2-7 | - | TRBD1 | TRBV7-9 | CASTVGQGIFYEQYF | TGTGCCAGCACCGTGGGACAGGGAATTTTCTACGAGCAGTACTTC
TRBJ2-7 | - | - | TRBV11-2 | CASSLWGGTSYEQYF | TGTGCCAGCAGCTTATGGGGCGGGACCTCCTACGAGCAGTACTTC
TRBJ2-7 | - | TRBD1 | TRBV4-1 | CASSPRDSLPYEQYF | TGCGCCAGCAGCCCCCGGGACAGTCTTCCCTACGAGCAGTACTTC
TRBJ2-7 | - | - | TRBV4-1 | CASSQGWQDSYEQYF | TGCGCCAGCAGCCAAGGGTGGCAGGACTCCTACGAGCAGTACTTC
TRBJ2-1 | - | - | TRBV7-8 | CASSKSAGANEQFF | TGTGCCAGCAGCAAATCCGCGGGGGCGAATGAGCAGTTCTTC
TRBJ1-1 | few | TRBD1 | TRBV9 | CASSATGTGNTEAFF | TGTGCCAGCAGCGCAACCGGGACAGGGAACACTGAAGCTTTCTTT
TRBJ1-1 | - | TRBD1 | TRBV10-2 | CASSEGQAYTEAFF | TGCGCCAGCAGTGAGGGACAGGCTTACACTGAAGCTTTCTTT
TRBJ1-2 | once | TRBD1 | TRBV7-6 | CASSLAPGQTYGYTF | TGTGCCAGCAGCTTAGCCCCGGGACAGACCTATGGCTACACCTTC
TRBJ1-2 | - | TRBD1 | TRBV6-5 | CASQTTGTGGGYTF | TGTGCCAGTCAAACCACCGGGACAGGGGGTGGCTACACCTTC
TRBJ1-1 | - | TRBD1 | TRBV2 | CASSGAGGLTEAFF | TGTGCCAGCAGTGGGGCAGGGGGCTTGACTGAAGCTTTCTTT
TRBJ1-2 | - | - | TRBV27 | CASAPQAVWGYTF | TGTGCCAGCGCCCCACAGGCAGTGTGGGGCTACACCTTC
TRBJ1-1 | - | - | TRBV11-2 | CASSLGGNTEAFF | TGTGCCAGCAGCTTAGGAGGGAACACTGAAGCTTTCTTT
TRBJ2-1 | - | - | TRBV5-1 | CASRPRTGNEQFF | TGCGCCAGCAGACCTCGGACGGGAAATGAGCAGTTCTTC
TRBJ2-2 | - | - | TRBV9 | CASSVEGGWDTGELFF | TGTGCCAGCAGCGTAGAGGGGGGGTGGGACACCGGGGAGCTGTTTTTT
TRBJ2-3 | - | TRBD2 | TRBV15 | CATSRGTSGTDTQYF | TGTGCCACCAGCAGGGGGACTAGCGGCACAGATACGCAGTATTTT
TRBJ2-5 | - | TRBD2 | TRBV15 | CATSGGERGRQETQYF | TGTGCCACCAGCGGGGGGGAAAGGGGCCGCCAAGAGACCCAGTACTTC
TRBJ2-1 | once | TRBD2 | TRBV7-8 | CASSPYQRETDNEQFF | TGTGCCAGCAGCCCATACCAGCGGGAGACCGACAATGAGCAGTTCTTC
TRBJ1-1 | - | - | TRBV27 | CASSRGTEAFF | TGTGCCAGCAGCCGAGGCACTGAAGCTTTCTTT
TRBJ2-7 | once | TRBD1 | TRBV29-1 | CSVSTGGTYEQYF | TGCAGCGTTTCGACAGGGGGTACCTACGAGCAGTACTTC
TRBJ2-1 | once | TRBD2 | TRBV18 | CASSPGAGGTINEQFF | TGTGCCAGCTCACCAGGAGCGGGGGGGACTATAAATGAGCAGTTCTTC